This T cell receptor (beta chain) comes out of a study of OX40 agonist ivuxolimab in advanced cancers. General study results and limits: Antigens targeted by the expanded peripheral T cells were not determined. Among the lowest peripheral clonal expansion occurred in 0.1-3.0 mg/kg partial responders.

There are 14 residues in the CDR3. V lost 5 bases to trimming and J lost 2 bases; unmatched junction nucleotides: 2. CDR1 is SGHTA, CDR2 FQGTGA, per germline. Produced via immunoSEQ multiplex PCR; TCRdb's table is partial and in-frame only. The data contain roughly 50,000 clones, 84% of them singletons. Autoimmune disease history or systemic immunosuppression led to patients being barred. Comments on this clone: Its antigen remains unidentified.

This TCR was sampled from an adult with an advanced solid tumor such as melanoma, head and neck, liver or kidney cancer. Source: CD4+ or CD8+ T cells sorted from blood, taken in a trial of the OX40 agonist ivuxolimab. This rearrangement joins TRBV7-3 to TRBJ2-1, with 8 bases lining up with TRBD1. The CDR3 DNA follows: TGTGCCAGCAGCCCAGGGGGCCCCTACAATGAGCAGTTCTTC. Translated: CASSPGGPYNEQFF.